The 17 T cell receptor beta chains below come from one sample, sequenced in a study of T-cell memory formation after mild COVID-19. TCRdb redid the calling of the 5' RACE reads with MiXCR, one entry per CDR3 protein. The sample contains some 50,000 distinct CDR3 sequences, around a quarter of which appear only once. Material for sequencing was PBMCs or a T cell subset sorted from them (not recorded which). The receptors originated from a man younger than 35 who had mild COVID-19 (a few samples of this study predate the infection). Cell type and time point are not known.

This rearrangement joins TRBV2 to TRBJ2-2; possible D gene TRBD2, 5 bases. Deletions cut 5 bases from V and 0 bases from J, with 7 bases between. The length of the CDR3 is 14 residues. CDR1 SNHLY and CDR2 FYNNEI come from the germline V gene. CDR3 nucleotides: TGTGCCAGCAGTAAGGACTCGAACACCGGGGAGCTGTTTTTT. This gives the protein CASSKDSNTGELFF.

This clonotype was seen repeatedly, ten times or more. V is TRBV4-1 and J is TRBJ2-1; D uncertain. This CDR3 spans 13 amino acids. Germline V gene data show CDR1 as MGHRA and CDR2 as YSYEKL. Trimming took off 2 bases at V and 10 bases at J, with 12 bases between the two ends. The CDR3 is CASSQRGVGEQFF. Here the CDR3 DNA reads TGCGCCAGCAGCCAACGAGGAGTGGGAGAGCAGTTCTTC.

The rearrangement links TRBV6-2 or TRBV6-3 to TRBJ1-5, with 9 bases matching TRBD1. The CDR3 spans 14 residues. Unmatched junction bases numbered 4, after V lost 6 bases and J lost 4 bases. The germline V gene has CDR1 MNHEY and CDR2 SVGEGT. The CDR3 spells CASRQGASNQPQHF. Here the CDR3 DNA reads TGTGCCAGCAGACAGGGGGCAAGTAATCAGCCCCAGCATTTT.

The chain has TRBV7-9 and TRBJ1-4; D unresolved. Trimming shortened V by 4 bases and J by 3 bases, and 18 bases separated the two germline ends. Germline V gene data show CDR1 as SEHNR and CDR2 as FQNEAQ (reference sequence). The CDR3 is made up of 17 amino acids. CDR3 sequence reads: CASSSLNSPVPNEKLFF. CDR3 sequence (DNA): TGTGCCAGCAGCTCTCTCAACTCTCCAGTGCCTAATGAAAAACTGTTTTTT.

Ten or more counts support this clonotype. This chain joins TRBV6-5 and TRBJ2-7, with TRBD2 matching over 8 bases. CDR3 length: 15 residues. Trimming cost V 9 bases and J 1 base; bases outside gene matches: 11. Per germline, CDR1 MNHEY and CDR2 SVGAGI. As DNA, the CDR3 is TGTGCCAGTCCCTGGCCTCGCGGGAGGTCCTACGAGCAGTACGTC. It encodes CASPWPRGRSYEQYV.

The rearrangement uses TRBV19 and TRBJ2-7, with a tentative D call TRBD1 (6 bases). This CDR3 contains 13 residues. Germline assignment: CDR1 LNHDA and CDR2 SQIVND (reference sequence). The ends were cut back, 8 bases at V and 7 bases at J, with 18 bases in the middle. The CDR3 nucleotides are TGTGCCAGTCAGCCCACAGGGATCCGGGAGCAGTACTTC. Protein product: CASQPTGIREQYF.

The rearrangement links TRBV5-1 to TRBJ2-7; D ambiguous. The V end lost 0 bases, the J end lost 0 bases, and 13 bases lay between the germline ends. CDR1 is SGHRS and CDR2 is YFSETQ in the germline V gene. CDR3 size: 16 residues. DNA for the CDR3: TGCGCCAGCAGCTTGGCAGATCGCCCCCACTCCTACGAGCAGTACTTC. Amino acids: CASSLADRPHSYEQYF.

The V gene is TRBV4-1, the J gene TRBJ1-1; D perhaps matches TRBD1 (5 bases). V was trimmed by 1 base and J by 2 bases, leaving 11 bases between them. The CDR3 contains 15 residues. Germline CDR1 MGHRA, CDR2 YSYEKL. The CDR3 loop reads CASSQAGLVNTEAFF. CDR3 in DNA: TGCGCCAGCAGCCAAGCGGGGCTAGTAAACACTGAAGCTTTCTTT.

This clonotype was observed a few times. CDR3 DNA sequence: TGTGCCAGCAGCCCCCCCGGGCTAGCCCAGACCCAGTACTTC. It codes for CASSPPGLAQTQYF. The chain combines TRBV9 with TRBJ2-5, with D possibly being TRBD2 (5 bases). The CDR3 is 14 amino acids. From germline, CDR1 is SGDLS and CDR2 YYNGEE. V lost 4 bases, J lost 6 bases, and 16 bases lay in between.

The chain employs TRBV5-1 and TRBJ2-1; 9 nucleotides align to TRBD2. This CDR3 contains 15 residues. J was trimmed by 9 bases and V by 4 bases; bases with no gene match: 11. Looked up from germline, CDR1 is SGHRS and CDR2 is YFSETQ. The CDR3 bases are TGCGCCAGCAGCCCCGCCGGGACTAGCATACGTGAGCAGTTCTTC. The encoded protein is CASSPAGTSIREQFF.

The chain has TRBV30 and TRBJ2-3, with 10 bases that match TRBD2. The trim removed 0 bases at V and 4 bases at J, leaving 10 bases unmatched. The germline gives CDR1 GTSNPN, CDR2 SVGIG (reference sequence). This CDR3 is built from 17 residues. This CDR3 is CAWSVPLGLAAPDTQYF. The CDR3 nucleotides are TGTGCCTGGAGTGTACCTTTAGGACTAGCGGCCCCAGATACGCAGTATTTT.

The V call is TRBV6-2 or TRBV6-3, the J call TRBJ1-1, with TRBD1 identical over 8 bases. Germline CDR1 is MNHEY and CDR2 is SVGEGT. The V gene end was trimmed by 7 bases and the J gene end by 4 bases; junction bases not matched to a gene: 8. The CDR3 totals 14 residues. Here the CDR3 reads CASNPDRERTEAFF. In nucleotides, the CDR3 is TGTGCCAGCAACCCGGACAGGGAGCGCACTGAAGCTTTCTTT.

The DNA for the CDR3 is TGTGCCAGCAGCACCAGTCGGGAGCAGTTCTTC. This translates into CASSTSREQFF. The chain links TRBV5-6 to TRBJ2-1; no clear D gene. This CDR3 has 11 amino acids. Germline V lookup: CDR1 SGHDT, CDR2 YYEEEE. V lost 4 bases and J 10 bases, leaving 9 bases between the germline ends.

This chain connects TRBV9 to TRBJ2-2, with D perhaps TRBD1 (6 bases). In germline, CDR1 is SGDLS, CDR2 YYNGEE. V was cut by 3 bases and J by 1 base, with 10 bases left in between. The CDR3 has 15 amino acids. The CDR3 region has the DNA TGTGCCAGCAGCGACTCGGGACAGAACACCGGGGAGCTGTTTTTT. It specifies CASSDSGQNTGELFF.

The CDR3 sequence: CASTGDRGSNQPQHF. Written as DNA, the CDR3 is TGTGCCAGCACAGGGGACAGGGGCAGCAATCAGCCCCAGCATTTT. This chain uses TRBV25-1 with TRBJ1-5; 10 nucleotides line up with TRBD1. With 7 bases clipped from V and 1 base from J, the junction kept 4 bases outside the gene matches. CDR3 length: 15 residues. CDR1 MGHDK and CDR2 SYGVNS come from the germline V gene. The full variable domain, in which reference TRBV25-1 and TRBJ1-5 provide the parts outside the CDR3, is EADIYQTPRYLVIGTGKKITLECSQTMGHDKMYWYQQDPGMELHLIHYSYGVNSTEKGDLSSESTVSRIRTEHFPLTLESARPSHTSQYLCASTGDRGSNQPQHFGDGTRLSIL.

The chain combines TRBV11-2 with TRBJ1-6; D is ambiguous. Trimming took 0 bases from V and 10 from J, leaving 19 bases between them. There are 17 residues in the CDR3. Germline assignment: CDR1 SGHAT and CDR2 FQNNGV. The CDR3 reads CASSLDVWATRFSPLHF. CDR3 DNA sequence: TGTGCCAGCAGCTTAGATGTCTGGGCCACCAGATTCTCACCCCTCCACTTT.

This clonotype has ten or more counts. V usage is TRBV6-2 or TRBV6-3 and J usage is TRBJ2-1; D is undetermined. The length of the CDR3 is 13 residues. Trimming pared 4 bases from V and 0 bases from J, leaving 4 bases between. Germline V CDR1 and CDR2: MNHEY, SVGEGT. This CDR3 is CASSSSSYNEQFF. The CDR3, as DNA: TGTGCCAGCAGTTCTAGCTCCTACAATGAGCAGTTCTTC.